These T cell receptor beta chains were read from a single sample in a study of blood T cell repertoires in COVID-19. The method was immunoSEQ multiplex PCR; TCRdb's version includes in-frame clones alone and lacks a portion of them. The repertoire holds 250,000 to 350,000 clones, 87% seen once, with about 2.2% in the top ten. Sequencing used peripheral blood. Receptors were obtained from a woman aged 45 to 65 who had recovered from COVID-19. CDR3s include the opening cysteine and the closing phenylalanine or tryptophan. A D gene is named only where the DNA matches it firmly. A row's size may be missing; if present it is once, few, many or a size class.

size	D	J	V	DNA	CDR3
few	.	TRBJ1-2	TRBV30	TGTGCCTGGGAGCGGGGGAACTATGGCTACACCTTC	CAWERGNYGYTF
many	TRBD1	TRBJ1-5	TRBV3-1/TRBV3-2	TGTGCCAGCAGCCAAGGATTGGGGACAGGGGGCCAGCCCCAGCATTTT	CASSQGLGTGGQPQHF
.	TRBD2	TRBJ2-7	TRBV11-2	TGTGCCAGCAGCTTGGGGGAGGGGCCCTACGAGCAGTACTTC	CASSLGEGPYEQYF
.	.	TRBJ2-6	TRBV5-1	TGCGCCAGCAGCTCGACAGGCTTCTCTGGGGCCAACGTCCTGACTTTC	CASSSTGFSGANVLTF
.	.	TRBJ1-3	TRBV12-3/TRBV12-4	TGTGCCAGCAGCTGGACTCCTGGAAACACCATATATTTT	CASSWTPGNTIYF
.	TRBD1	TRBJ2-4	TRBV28	TGTGCCAGCAGTTTGGGGACAGGGTTTATGGGAGCCAAAAACATTCAGTACTTC	CASSLGTGFMGAKNIQYF
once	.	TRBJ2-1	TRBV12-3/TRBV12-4	TGTGCCAGCAGTTCGTGGGCCAATGAGCAGTTCTTC	CASSSWANEQFF
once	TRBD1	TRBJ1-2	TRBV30	TGTGCCTGGAGCGCCGGGACAGTACTGGGCTATGGCTACACCTTC	CAWSAGTVLGYGYTF
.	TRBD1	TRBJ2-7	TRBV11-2	TGTGCCAGCAGCCGAATTGAGGGGGCGCCGCACGAGCAGTACTTC	CASSRIEGAPHEQYF
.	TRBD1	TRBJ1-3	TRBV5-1	TGCGCCAGCAGCTTGCCGGGACAGAGCTCTGGAAACACCATATATTTT	CASSLPGQSSGNTIYF
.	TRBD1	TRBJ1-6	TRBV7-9	TGTGCCAGCAGCCGACAGGGAGAATCACCCCTCCACTTT	CASSRQGESPLHF
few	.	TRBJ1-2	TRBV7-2	TGTGCCAGCAGCTACGGGATCAACTATGGCTACACCTTC	CASSYGINYGYTF
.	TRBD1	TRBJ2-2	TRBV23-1	TGCGCCAGCAGTCAAAATCAAGGGACAGTGAACACCGGGGAGCTGTTTTTT	CASSQNQGTVNTGELFF
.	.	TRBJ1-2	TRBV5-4	TGTGCCAGCAGCTTGGGCCTCGGACAAGGTGGCTACACCTTC	CASSLGLGQGGYTF
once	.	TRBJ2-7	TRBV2	TGTGCCAGCAGTGAATACTACGAGCAGTACTTC	CASSEYYEQYF
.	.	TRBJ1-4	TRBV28	TGTGCCGTTCAGGGTCCTGAAAAACTGTTTTTT	CAVQGPEKLFF
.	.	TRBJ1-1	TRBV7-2	TGTGCCAGCAGCTTAGGGCGACAGCGCCCTGGGGCTTTCTTT	CASSLGRQRPGAFF
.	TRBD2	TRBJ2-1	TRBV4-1	TGCGCCAGCAGCCAAATCGGGGCGGGGGGCTACAATGAGCAGTTCTTC	CASSQIGAGGYNEQFF
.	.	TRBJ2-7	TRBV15	TGTGCCACCAGCAGCTATAAAGAGCAGTACTTC	CATSSYKEQYF
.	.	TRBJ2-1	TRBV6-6	TGTGCCAGCAGCTCATATGAGGACAATGAGCAGTTCTTC	CASSSYEDNEQFF
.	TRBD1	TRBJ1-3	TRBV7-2	TGTGCCAGCAGCTTAGACAGGGGCTCTGGAAACACCATATATTTT	CASSLDRGSGNTIYF
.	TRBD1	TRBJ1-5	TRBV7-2	TGTGCCAGCAGCTTCACAGGGGATCAGCCCCAGCATTTT	CASSFTGDQPQHF
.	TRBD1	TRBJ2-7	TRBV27	TGTGCCACCTCCCGACAGGGCTCCTACGAGCAGTACTTC	CATSRQGSYEQYF
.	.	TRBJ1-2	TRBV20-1	TGCGTCGGAGGAGGGAACTATGGCTACACCTTC	CVGGGNYGYTF
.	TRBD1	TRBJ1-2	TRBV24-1	TGTGCCACCAGTGATTCCGGGACAGACCATGGCTACACCTTC	CATSDSGTDHGYTF
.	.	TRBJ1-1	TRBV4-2	TGTGCCAGCAGTACCGCGGCCGGGGAGAACACTGAAGCTTTCTTT	CASSTAAGENTEAFF
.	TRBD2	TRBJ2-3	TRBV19	TGTGCCAGTAGTATAGGCGGGAGAATCGGCACAGATACGCAGTATTTT	CASSIGGRIGTDTQYF
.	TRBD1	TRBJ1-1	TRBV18	TGTGCCAGCCAACCGCGGACAGGGGACGGGAACACTGAAGCTTTCTTT	CASQPRTGDGNTEAFF
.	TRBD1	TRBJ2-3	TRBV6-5	TGTGCCAGCAGTTACCGGGACAGTAGCACAGATACGCAGTATTTT	CASSYRDSSTDTQYF
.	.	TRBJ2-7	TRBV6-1	TGTGCCAGCAGTGGAGCTGGTCGGAGTAGTCCCCAAGCGGGCTACGAGCAGTACTTC	CASSGAGRSSPQAGYEQYF
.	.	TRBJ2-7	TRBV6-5	TGTGCCACAACAAGACAGGGAGGAGTTTCCTACGAGCAGTACTTC	CATTRQGGVSYEQYF
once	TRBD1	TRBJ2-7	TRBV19	TGTGCCAGTAGTACCACAGGGGGCCGCGAGCAGTACTTC	CASSTTGGREQYF
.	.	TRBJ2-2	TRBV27	TGTGCCAGCAGCTCAGCGTTCGGGGAGCTGTTTTTT	CASSSAFGELFF
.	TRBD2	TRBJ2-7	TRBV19	TGTGCCAGTAGTCGTCTAGCGGGGGGTTCCTACGAGCAGTACTTC	CASSRLAGGSYEQYF
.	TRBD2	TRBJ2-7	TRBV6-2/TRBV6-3	TGTGCCAGCAGTTTTAGCGGGAGCCAGGGCTACGAGCAGTACTTC	CASSFSGSQGYEQYF
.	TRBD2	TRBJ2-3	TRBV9	TGTGCCAGCAGCCCCCGACTAGCGGGGGAGACAGATACGCAGTATTTT	CASSPRLAGETDTQYF
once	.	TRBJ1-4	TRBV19	TGTGCCAGTAGTATATGGCCTCCTTCTGCAACTAATGAAAAACTGTTTTTT	CASSIWPPSATNEKLFF
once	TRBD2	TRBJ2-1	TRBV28	TGTGCCAGCAGTTCCCCGGGACTAGCGGGACTTGAGCAGTTCTTC	CASSSPGLAGLEQFF
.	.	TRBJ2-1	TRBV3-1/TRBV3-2	TGTGCCAGCAGCCCCCGGCGGGGCGGTCGAGGTGAGCAGTTCTTC	CASSPRRGGRGEQFF
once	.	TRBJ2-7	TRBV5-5	TGTGCCAGCAGCTTGTGGCAGGAATCGACGCAGTACTTC	CASSLWQESTQYF
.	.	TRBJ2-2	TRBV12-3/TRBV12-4	TGTGCCAGCAGTCAATCGAACACCGGGGAGCTGTTTTTT	CASSQSNTGELFF
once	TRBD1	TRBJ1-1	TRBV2	TGTGCCAGCAGCGCCCAGGGGGACACTGAAGCTTTCTTT	CASSAQGDTEAFF
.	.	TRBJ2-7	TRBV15	TGTGCCACCAGCAGAGATAAGGGAGCCTACGAGCAGTACTTC	CATSRDKGAYEQYF
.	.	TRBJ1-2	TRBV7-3	TGTGCCAGCAGCTTAACGGGACTCTCTGACTATGGCTACACCTTC	CASSLTGLSDYGYTF
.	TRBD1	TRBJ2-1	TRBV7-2	TGTGCCAGCAGCTCACAAACGGACAGGCGGTATAGGTATGAGCAGTTCTTC	CASSSQTDRRYRYEQFF
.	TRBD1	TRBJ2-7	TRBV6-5	TGTGCCAGCAGGACCACTGGGACAGTACGTTACGAGCAGTACTTC	CASRTTGTVRYEQYF
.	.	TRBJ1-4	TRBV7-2	TGTGCCAGCAGCTTAAATCGAGGGGGTTATAATGAAAAACTGTTTTTT	CASSLNRGGYNEKLFF
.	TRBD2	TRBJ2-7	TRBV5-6	TGTGCCAGCAGCTTTGTAAGCGGGGGGAACTACGAGCAGTACTTC	CASSFVSGGNYEQYF
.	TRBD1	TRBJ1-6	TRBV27	TGTGCCAGCAGTTCCCGGACAGGGAGGAATTCACCCCTCCACTTT	CASSSRTGRNSPLHF
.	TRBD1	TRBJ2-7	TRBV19	TGTGCCAGTAGTATCCCGGGACAGTCCTACGAGCAGTACTTC	CASSIPGQSYEQYF
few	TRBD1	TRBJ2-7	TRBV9	TGTGCCAGCAGCGTTACAGGGGCGTCCTACGAGCAGTACTTC	CASSVTGASYEQYF